This entry describes one T cell receptor (beta chain). The antigen is not known. The data originate from a study of cytomegalovirus exposure and HLA in healthy donors. Whole-study findings and limits: One variant, a missense change in DCLRE1C, was linked in a later analysis to TCR beta V- and J-gene trimming. Later examination showed HLA-associated TCR beta chains had greater clonal expansion than equally common others. The study flagged around 150 TCR beta chains as cytomegalovirus-associated. In presence/absence analyses, roughly uniform sequencing depth across donors was assumed.

There are 13 residues in the CDR3. Germline-derived CDR1 and CDR2 are SNHLY and FYNNEI. V trimming: 8 bases; J trimming: 8 bases; junction bases outside the gene matches: 9. With 60 Vbeta and 13 Jbeta primers, the PCR was carried out. TCRdb keeps only in-frame clones here, not all; method: immunoSEQ multiplex PCR. The sample shows about 160,000 clones, around 74% of them seen only once. The clonotype originates from a female donor in good health and CMV-seronegative. The chain joins TRBV2 to TRBJ2-1; 7 bases fit TRBD2. The sample consisted of PBMCs. In nucleotides, the CDR3 is TGTGCCAGCGGGGGGGGGATTGGGTATGAGCAGTTCTTC. Translation gives CASGGGIGYEQFF. Supplemented by reference TRBV2 and TRBJ2-1, the full variable domain reads EPEVTQTPSHQVTQMGQEVILRCVPISNHLYFYWYRQILGQKVEFLVSFYNNEISEKSEIFDDQFSVERPDGSNFTLKIRSTKLEDSAMYFCASGGGIGYEQFFGPGTRLTVL.